What follows are 25 T cell receptor beta chains derived from one specimen sequenced in a study of blood T cell repertoires in COVID-19 (dated by TCRdb to about 2020). The library was prepared using the immunoSEQ multiplex PCR assay. The immuneACCESS repertoire file appears here via TCRdb, limited to in-frame rearrangements. These files lack a portion of the clones; in checked studies, under half of the deficit traces to unresolved V genes, and the cause of the others is not known. The sample records under 350,000 clones, over 80% of which are singletons. Under 5.5% of the sample lies in the top ten. Source material: peripheral blood. All receptors come from a man between 60 and 75 years old who had recovered from COVID-19.

The chain couples TRBV5-1 to TRBJ2-4; D is perhaps TRBD1 (6 bases). This CDR3 comprises 15 residues. From germline, CDR1 is SGHRS and CDR2 YFSETQ. Trimming pared 3 bases from V and 3 bases from J, leaving 13 bases between. In nucleotides, the CDR3 is TGCGCCAGCAGCTCCTCAGGGGTGGGCAAAAACATTCAGTACTTC. Protein: CASSSSGVGKNIQYF.

The chain combines TRBV7-9 with TRBJ2-3; 8 nucleotides line up with TRBD2. CDR1 SEHNR and CDR2 FQNEAQ come from the germline V gene (reference sequence). The V gene end was trimmed by 5 bases and the J gene end by 5 bases; junction bases not matched to a gene: 6. This CDR3 has 14 residues. This CDR3 is CASSQGLVLDTQYF. CDR3 bases: TGTGCCAGCAGCCAGGGACTAGTTTTAGATACGCAGTATTTT. Full variable domain (remainder filled in from reference TRBV7-9 and TRBJ2-3): DTGVSQNPRHKITKRGQNVTFRCDPISEHNRLYWYRQTLGQGPEFLTYFQNEAQLEKSRLLSDRFSAERPKGSFSTLEIQRTEQGDSAMYLCASSQGLVLDTQYFGPGTRLTVL.

V gene TRBV7-9 combines with J gene TRBJ2-3; 11 bases align to TRBD2. Germline CDR1 and CDR2: SEHNR and FQNEAQ (reference sequence). The J segment lost 3 bases and the V segment lost 5 bases, leaving 7 bases of the junction unmatched. The CDR3 sequence is 16 residues long. CDR3 sequence: CASSQGLAVVTDTQYF. The CDR3 DNA reads as TGTGCCAGCAGCCAGGGACTAGCGGTGGTAACAGATACGCAGTATTTT.

The chain uses TRBV6-5 and TRBJ2-7, with 9 bases identical to TRBD1. Germline V gene lookup returns CDR1 MNHEY and CDR2 SVGAGI. CDR3 size: 15 residues. With 4 bases clipped from V and 0 bases from J, the junction kept 4 bases outside the gene matches. The CDR3 nucleotides read TGTGCCAGCAGTTCCACAGGGGGCCCCTCCTACGAGCAGTACTTC. Encoded protein: CASSSTGGPSYEQYF.

The J gene is TRBJ2-7, the V gene TRBV11-2; D is possibly TRBD1 (6 bases). The CDR3 covers 14 residues. The germline gives CDR1 SGHAT, CDR2 FQNNGV. V gave up 5 bases and J gave up 2 bases, with 13 bases separating them. CDR3 in DNA: TGTGCCAGCAGCACTCTCAGGGACACCTACGAGCAGTACTTC. It codes for CASSTLRDTYEQYF.

The chain is built from TRBV12-3 or TRBV12-4 and TRBJ2-3, with D hard to call. With 6 bases removed from V and 0 bases from J, the gap between germline ends came to 4 bases. CDR3 length: 12 residues. This CDR3 reads CASRRSTDTQYF. CDR3 nucleotides: TGTGCCAGCAGGCGGAGCACAGATACGCAGTATTTT.

The rearrangement uses TRBV19 and TRBJ2-3; D unclear. The CDR3 has 15 amino acids. Germline CDR1 and CDR2: LNHDA and SQIVND (reference sequence). V was trimmed by 1 base and J by 0 bases, leaving 8 bases between them. The DNA for the CDR3 is TGTGCCAGTAGTATAGCAGAAAAGAGCACAGATACGCAGTATTTT. Its translation is CASSIAEKSTDTQYF. Complete variable domain (other parts from reference TRBV19 and TRBJ2-3): DGGITQSPKYLFRKEGQNVTLSCEQNLNHDAMYWYRQDPGQGLRLIYYSQIVNDFQKGDIAEGYSVSREKKESFPLTVTSAQKNPTAFYLCASSIAEKSTDTQYFGPGTRLTVL.

This clone was counted a few times. The chain links TRBV2 to TRBJ1-1; possibly TRBD1 for D (5 bases). The germline V gene encodes CDR1 SNHLY and CDR2 FYNNEI. Trimming removed 4 bases from V and 7 bases from J, with 13 bases in between. The CDR3 extends over 13 amino acids. CDR3 region: CASSAEGRGEAFF. DNA for the CDR3: TGTGCCAGCAGTGCGGAGGGACGCGGTGAAGCTTTCTTT.

The V gene is TRBV18, the J gene TRBJ2-7, with 10 bases identical to TRBD2. The germline V gene has CDR1 KGHSH and CDR2 LQKENI. V lost 6 bases to trimming and J lost 9 bases; unmatched junction nucleotides: 11. The CDR3 sequence is 14 residues long. CDR3 bases: TGTGCCAGCTCTCGCCTAGCGGGAGAACGTGGGCAGTACTTC. This translates into CASSRLAGERGQYF. Drawing the rest from reference TRBV18 and TRBJ2-7, the complete variable domain is NAGVMQNPRHLVRRRGQEARLRCSPMKGHSHVYWYRQLPEEGLKFMVYLQKENIIDESGMPKERFSAEFPKEGPSILRIQQVVRGDSAAYFCASSRLAGERGQYFGPGTRLTVT.

The chain has TRBV28 and TRBJ2-3, with TRBD2 matching 7 bases. The CDR3 totals 15 residues. Germline V lookup: CDR1 MDHEN, CDR2 SYDVKM. The V and J ends lost 2 bases and 0 bases, in that order; junction bases with no gene match: 2. CDR3 loop: CASSLRRGSTDTQYF. The CDR3 DNA sequence: TGTGCCAGCAGTTTAAGGCGGGGGAGCACAGATACGCAGTATTTT. The full variable domain, with the rest looked up from reference TRBV28 and TRBJ2-3, is DVKVTQSSRYLVKRTGEKVFLECVQDMDHENMFWYRQDPGLGLRLIYFSYDVKMKEKGDIPEGYSVSREKKERFSLILESASTNQTSMYLCASSLRRGSTDTQYFGPGTRLTVL.

This clone was counted a single time. CDR3 amino acids: CASSLSGTGVAKNIQYF. DNA for the CDR3: TGCGCCAGCAGTCTGTCCGGGACAGGGGTAGCCAAAAACATTCAGTACTTC. V and J are TRBV23-1 and TRBJ2-4, with 10 nucleotides matching TRBD1. TRBV23-1 is placed among ORFs of uncertain function. V lost 4 bases to trimming and J lost 0 bases; unmatched junction nucleotides: 6. This CDR3 comprises 17 residues.

The J gene is TRBJ2-1, the V gene TRBV6-1; D remains unclear. Trimming cost V 3 bases and J 6 bases, with 9 bases left between them. The CDR3 runs 13 residues. Germline V gives CDR1 MNHNS, CDR2 SASEGT. For the CDR3, the DNA is TGTGCCAGCAGTGACCCGGTAGCCAATGAGCAGTTCTTC. This translates into CASSDPVANEQFF.

The gene calls are TRBV12-3 or TRBV12-4 and TRBJ2-7; possibly TRBD2 for D (6 bases). CDR3 length equals 13 residues. The V gene lost 6 bases and the J gene lost 2 bases, with 11 bases spanning the gap. CDR3 DNA sequence: TGTGCCAGCAGGGGGACTGGAACCTACGAGCAGTACTTC. It translates to CASRGTGTYEQYF.

The rearrangement uses TRBV11-2 and TRBJ1-1; D is undetermined. Trimming took 0 bases from V and 4 from J, leaving 15 bases between them. Germline loops: CDR1 SGHAT, CDR2 FQNNGV. There are 16 residues in the CDR3. The DNA for the CDR3 is TGTGCCAGCAGCTTAGACTGGAGTCCTGTGGGCACTGAAGCTTTCTTT. Its protein is CASSLDWSPVGTEAFF.

This clone was counted many times. This sequence joins TRBV19 and TRBJ1-2; the match to TRBD1 covers 8 bases. The CDR3 sequence is 15 residues long. The germline CDR1 and CDR2 sequences are LNHDA and SQIVND (reference sequence). Trimming cost V 4 bases and J 0 bases; bases outside gene matches: 4. The CDR3 region has the DNA TGTGCCAGTAGTAGCCAACAGGGGGCTAACTATGGCTACACCTTC. Its translation is CASSSQQGANYGYTF.

The chain joins TRBV18 to TRBJ2-4, with TRBD1 as a possible D gene (6 bases). Looked up from germline, CDR1 is KGHSH and CDR2 is LQKENI. There are 15 residues in the CDR3. The V end was cut by 3 bases, the J end by 1 base, with 10 bases between. For the CDR3, the DNA is TGTGCCAGCTCACCCGGACAGACGGCCAAAAACATTCAGTACTTC. It is translated as CASSPGQTAKNIQYF.

On this clone: Additional DNA sequences in this sample encode the identical CDR3. The rearrangement links TRBV7-2 to TRBJ1-1; 11 bases are a match to TRBD1. CDR3 length: 15 residues. Germline trimming cut 1 base from V and 4 bases from J; bases unmatched to any gene: 2. Germline V gives CDR1 SGHTA, CDR2 FQGNSA. CDR3 bases: TGTGCCAGCAGCTTAGGGGGGACAGGGGGCACTGAAGCTTTCTTT. Translated: CASSLGGTGGTEAFF.

A few counts support this clone. V usage is TRBV6-1 and J usage is TRBJ2-1; possible D gene TRBD1, 6 bases. V was shortened by 2 bases and J by 15 bases, with 17 bases between the two germline ends. The CDR3 contains 13 residues. Germline CDR1 MNHNS, CDR2 SASEGT. CDR3: CASSETLQGVGFF. The CDR3 DNA is TGTGCCAGCAGTGAAACCTTACAGGGTGTAGGGTTCTTC.

This chain joins TRBV29-1 and TRBJ1-4; D ambiguous. Trimming pared 5 bases from V and 7 bases from J, leaving 17 bases between. CDR1 and CDR2 (germline): SQVTM, ANQGSEA. The CDR3 consists of 14 residues. CDR3 in DNA: TGCAGCGTTTCAACCCGGGAGCTCAGTGAAAAACTGTTTTTT. Its protein product is CSVSTRELSEKLFF.

The chain couples TRBV2 to TRBJ2-7; D is ambiguous. The CDR3 has 10 residues. Germline assignment: CDR1 SNHLY and CDR2 FYNNEI. V lost 8 bases, J lost 3 bases, and 5 bases lay in between. The CDR3 region has the DNA TGTGCCAGCGGAGACTACGAGCAGTACTTC. Amino acids: CASGDYEQYF.

The chain carries TRBV19 and TRBJ2-4; D gene uncertain. The CDR3 length is 15 residues. The ends were cut back, 1 base at V and 4 bases at J, with 11 bases in the middle. From germline, CDR1 is LNHDA and CDR2 SQIVND (reference sequence). As DNA, the CDR3 is TGTGCCAGTAGTATAGTTGGGCTCGCAAAAAACATTCAGTACTTC. Translation: CASSIVGLAKNIQYF.

V gene TRBV15 combines with J gene TRBJ1-5, with D possibly being TRBD1 (6 bases). The germline V gene has CDR1 LNHNV and CDR2 YYDKDF (reference sequence). The V and J ends lost 5 bases and 4 bases respectively, with 12 bases between them. CDR3 length: 14 residues. Here the CDR3 reads CATSFGQKNQPQHF. CDR3 nucleotide sequence: TGTGCCACCAGCTTCGGACAGAAAAATCAGCCCCAGCATTTT. Full variable domain (remainder filled in from reference TRBV15 and TRBJ1-5): DAMVIQNPRYQVTQFGKPVTLSCSQTLNHNVMYWYQQKSSQAPKLLFHYYDKDFNNEADTPDNFQSRRPNTSFCFLDIRSPGLGDTAMYLCATSFGQKNQPQHFGDGTRLSIL.

This sequence joins TRBV19 and TRBJ2-6; D is unclear. V gave up 1 base and J gave up 2 bases, with 15 bases separating them. This CDR3 has 18 amino acids. Germline CDR1 and CDR2: LNHDA and SQIVND (reference sequence). The CDR3 sequence is CASSIGGNGIPGANVLTF. CDR3 sequence (DNA): TGTGCCAGTAGTATAGGAGGCAACGGAATTCCTGGGGCCAACGTCCTGACTTTC.

V is TRBV27 and J is TRBJ2-3, with a weak D call TRBD1 (5 bases). The CDR3 consists of 15 residues. V gave up 2 bases and J gave up 4 bases, with 13 bases separating them. Germline loops: CDR1 MNHEY, CDR2 SMNVEV (reference sequence). The CDR3 DNA is TGTGCCAGCAGTTTAGGATTGCAGGGCCCAGATACGCAGTATTTT. Translated, it gives CASSLGLQGPDTQYF.

V and J are TRBV6-5 and TRBJ1-1; D gene unclear. The CDR3 spans 15 residues. Trimming shortened V by 0 bases and J by 3 bases, and 11 bases separated the two germline ends. Germline CDR1 reads MNHEY; CDR2 reads SVGAGI. The CDR3 sequence: CASSYSWSPDTEAFF. The CDR3 region has the DNA TGTGCCAGCAGTTACTCGTGGAGTCCGGACACTGAAGCTTTCTTT.